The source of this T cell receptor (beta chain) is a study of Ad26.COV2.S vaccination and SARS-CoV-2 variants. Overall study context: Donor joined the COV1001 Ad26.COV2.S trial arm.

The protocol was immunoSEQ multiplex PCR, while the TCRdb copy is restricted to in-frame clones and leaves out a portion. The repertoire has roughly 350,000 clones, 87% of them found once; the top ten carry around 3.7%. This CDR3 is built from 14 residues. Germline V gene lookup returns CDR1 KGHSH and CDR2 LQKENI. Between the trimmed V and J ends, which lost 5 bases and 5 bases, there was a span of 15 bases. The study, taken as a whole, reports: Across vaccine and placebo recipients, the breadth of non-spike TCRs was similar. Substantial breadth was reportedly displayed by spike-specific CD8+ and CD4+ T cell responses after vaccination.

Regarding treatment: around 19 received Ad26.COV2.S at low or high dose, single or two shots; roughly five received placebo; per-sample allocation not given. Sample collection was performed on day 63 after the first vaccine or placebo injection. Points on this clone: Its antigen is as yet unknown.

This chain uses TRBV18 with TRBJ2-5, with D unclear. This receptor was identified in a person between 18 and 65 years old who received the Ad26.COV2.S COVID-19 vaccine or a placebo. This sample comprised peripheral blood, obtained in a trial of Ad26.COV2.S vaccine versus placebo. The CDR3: CASSGSGPSETQYF. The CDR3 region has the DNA TGTGCCAGCTCAGGTTCCGGGCCGTCGGAGACCCAGTACTTC.